A selection of T cell receptor beta chains follows, all from one sample in a study of T-cell reconstitution after alpha-beta-depleted transplantation in children. TCRdb reanalysed the PCR reads using MiXCR and keeps one entry per CDR3 protein. The table lists some 490,000 distinct CDR3 sequences, around 13% of them singletons. The sequencing used PBMCs from the stem cell graft donor, collected from the stem cell graft. These receptors originate from a human donor who donated a stem cell graft to a child with combined immunodeficiency. Each CDR3 is given with its conserved first and last residue. A D gene is named only where the DNA matches it firmly. Clone size appears in some rows only: once, few, many, or a class for an expanded clone.

d_call: TRBD1
clone_size: few
j_call: TRBJ1-2
v_call: TRBV6-2/TRBV6-3
cdr3_aa: CASRPTGRNYGYTF
cdr3_nt: TGTGCCAGCAGGCCGACAGGGAGAAACTATGGCTACACCTTC

d_call: .
clone_size: .
j_call: TRBJ2-1
v_call: TRBV24-1
cdr3_aa: CATSDLSSSSYNEQFF
cdr3_nt: TGTGCCACCAGTGATTTGTCCTCTAGCTCCTACAATGAGCAGTTCTTC

d_call: .
clone_size: many
j_call: TRBJ2-1
v_call: TRBV2
cdr3_aa: CASSEVPTGGEQFF
cdr3_nt: TGTGCCAGCAGTGAAGTCCCCACTGGGGGGGAGCAGTTCTTC

d_call: .
clone_size: few
j_call: TRBJ2-3
v_call: TRBV6-2/TRBV6-3
cdr3_aa: CASTRELTDTQYF
cdr3_nt: TGTGCCTCCACGAGGGAGCTGACAGATACGCAGTATTTT

d_call: .
clone_size: .
j_call: TRBJ2-5
v_call: TRBV14
cdr3_aa: CASSQVTEYQETQYF
cdr3_nt: TGTGCCAGCAGCCAAGTAACAGAGTACCAAGAGACCCAGTACTTC

d_call: TRBD1
clone_size: many
j_call: TRBJ2-1
v_call: TRBV5-6
cdr3_aa: CASSLAGTGKYNEQFF
cdr3_nt: TGTGCCAGCAGCTTGGCTGGGACAGGGAAATACAATGAGCAGTTCTTC

d_call: TRBD1
clone_size: few
j_call: TRBJ2-4
v_call: TRBV29-1
cdr3_aa: CSVGTGKNIQYF
cdr3_nt: TGCAGCGTGGGGACAGGGAAGAACATTCAGTACTTC

d_call: .
clone_size: few
j_call: TRBJ2-3
v_call: TRBV9
cdr3_aa: CASSVALAWRDTQYF
cdr3_nt: TGTGCCAGCAGCGTAGCGCTAGCGTGGAGGGATACGCAGTATTTT

d_call: .
clone_size: many
j_call: TRBJ2-6
v_call: TRBV6-5
cdr3_aa: CASSAGMGFSGANVLTF
cdr3_nt: TGTGCCAGCAGCGCAGGGATGGGGTTCTCTGGGGCCAACGTCCTGACTTTC

d_call: .
clone_size: .
j_call: TRBJ2-2
v_call: TRBV7-8
cdr3_aa: CASSLEGHGELFF
cdr3_nt: TGTGCCAGCAGCTTAGAGGGTCACGGGGAGCTGTTTTTT

d_call: .
clone_size: few
j_call: TRBJ2-6
v_call: TRBV4-3
cdr3_aa: CASSQLVSGANVLTF
cdr3_nt: TGCGCCAGCAGCCAATTGGTGTCTGGGGCCAACGTCCTGACTTTC

d_call: .
clone_size: many
j_call: TRBJ2-5
v_call: TRBV11-3
cdr3_aa: CASSLRQGQETQYF
cdr3_nt: TGTGCCAGCAGCTTACGGCAGGGCCAAGAGACCCAGTACTTC

d_call: .
clone_size: few
j_call: TRBJ1-5
v_call: TRBV10-3
cdr3_aa: CAISEGGPNQPQHF
cdr3_nt: TGTGCCATCAGTGAGGGGGGACCAAATCAGCCCCAGCATTTT

d_call: .
clone_size: few
j_call: TRBJ1-2
v_call: TRBV5-4
cdr3_aa: CAISGAWPGYTF
cdr3_nt: TGTGCCATCTCCGGGGCCTGGCCTGGCTACACCTTC

d_call: .
clone_size: many
j_call: TRBJ1-1
v_call: TRBV27
cdr3_aa: CASSLTLGNAEAFF
cdr3_nt: TGTGCCAGCAGCCTCACTCTAGGAAACGCTGAAGCTTTCTTT

d_call: .
clone_size: few
j_call: TRBJ1-1
v_call: TRBV4-3
cdr3_aa: CASSQVRRTEAFF
cdr3_nt: TGCGCCAGCAGCCAGGTTAGAAGGACTGAAGCTTTCTTT